One and the same sample provided the 13 T cell receptor beta chains below, sequenced in a study of OX40 agonist ivuxolimab in advanced cancers. Clones were sequenced by immunoSEQ multiplex PCR, and TCRdb holds only the in-frame ones, with some missing. Among roughly 60,000 clones listed, roughly 89% were seen once. The sample in question was CD4+ or CD8+ T cells sorted from blood, obtained in a trial of the OX40 agonist ivuxolimab. These TCRs come from an adult with an advanced solid tumor such as melanoma, head and neck, liver or kidney cancer.

CDR3 sequence reads: CAFAGTNYGYTF. The CDR3 DNA sequence: TGTGCCTTTGCGGGGACTAACTATGGCTACACCTTC. The rearrangement joins TRBV30 to TRBJ1-2; D unresolved. With 7 bases removed from V and 0 bases from J, the gap between germline ends came to 9 bases. In germline, CDR1 is GTSNPN, CDR2 SVGIG (reference sequence). The CDR3 contains 12 residues.

The rearrangement uses TRBV15 and TRBJ2-1, with 13 bases fitting TRBD2. Losses at the gene ends were 5 bases for V and 8 bases for J; bases not matched to a gene: 3. CDR3 size: 14 residues. CDR1 LNHNV and CDR2 YYDKDF come from the germline V gene (reference sequence). In DNA form, the CDR3 reads TGTGCCACCAGCGGACTAGCGGGAGTTTATGAGCAGTTCTTC. Translated, it gives CATSGLAGVYEQFF.

The V gene is TRBV15, the J gene TRBJ2-7, with 10 bases identical to TRBD1. The V segment lost 0 bases and the J segment 11 bases; nucleotides outside the gene matches: 4. This CDR3 contains 13 residues. Germline V gene lookup returns CDR1 LNHNV and CDR2 YYDKDF (reference sequence). CDR3 DNA sequence: TGTGCCACCAGCAGAGATAGGGACAGGGGAGAGTACTTC. It specifies CATSRDRDRGEYF. Combining the CDR3 with reference TRBV15 and TRBJ2-7 gives the whole variable domain DAMVIQNPRYQVTQFGKPVTLSCSQTLNHNVMYWYQQKSSQAPKLLFHYYDKDFNNEADTPDNFQSRRPNTSFCFLDIRSPGLGDTAMYLCATSRDRDRGEYFGPGTRLTVT.

The CDR3 region is CASSYGGGEAFF. In nucleotides, the CDR3 is TGTGCCAGCAGCTACGGCGGGGGAGAGGCTTTCTTT. The V call is TRBV7-3, the J call TRBJ1-1; tentative D call: TRBD1 (5 bases). Trimming pared 4 bases from V and 11 bases from J, leaving 14 bases between. CDR1 and CDR2 from the germline V gene are SGHTA and FQGTGA. This CDR3 region has 12 residues.

The J gene is TRBJ2-7, the V gene TRBV19; D possibly matches TRBD1 or TRBD2 (5 bases each). Trimming took off 5 bases at V and 5 bases at J, with 13 bases between the two ends. The CDR3 contains 13 residues. From germline, CDR1 is LNHDA and CDR2 SQIVND (reference sequence). The CDR3 sequence is CASSVKGRDEQYF. The CDR3 region has the DNA TGTGCCAGTAGTGTGAAGGGGAGAGACGAGCAGTACTTC.

The gene calls are TRBV19 and TRBJ2-3, with 8 bases identical to TRBD1. The CDR3 covers 14 residues. V was clipped by 4 bases and J by 3 bases; unmatched bases: 3. Germline CDR1 LNHDA, CDR2 SQIVND (reference sequence). The CDR3 DNA reads TGTGCCAGTAGTAAAGGACAGGGAACAGATACGCAGTATTTT. It translates to CASSKGQGTDTQYF.

Concerning this clone itself: Since the CDR3 does not end with the conserved phenylalanine or tryptophan, this likely comes from a read error. This sequence joins TRBV6-6 and TRBJ1-5; D not resolved. CDR3 size: 14 residues. CDR1 is MNHNY and CDR2 is SVGAGI in the germline V gene (reference sequence). The V and J ends lost 8 bases and 0 bases respectively, with 11 bases between them. The CDR3 nucleotides read TGTGCCAGCTCCCGGGCGTATAGCAATCAGCCCCAGCATCTT. Translated, it gives CASSRAYSNQPQHL.

The V and J genes are TRBV28 and TRBJ1-1; D uncertain. Germline CDR1 is MDHEN and CDR2 is SYDVKM. The CDR3 covers 11 residues. Trimming cost V 6 bases and J 5 bases, with 7 bases left between them. Here the CDR3 DNA reads TGTGCCAGCAGATTGTTAACTGAAGCTTTCTTT. Translation gives CASRLLTEAFF.

This rearrangement joins TRBV18 to TRBJ1-1, with 8 nucleotides matching TRBD1. The CDR3 consists of 16 residues. The trim removed 3 bases at V and 0 bases at J, leaving 6 bases unmatched. Germline CDR1 and CDR2: KGHSH and LQKENI. The CDR3 spells CASSPETGAMNTEAFF. The CDR3 DNA reads as TGTGCCAGCTCACCCGAGACAGGGGCGATGAACACTGAAGCTTTCTTT.

On this clone: Sequence at one end of the junction differs from germline and may be a read error. The sample holds other DNA sequences that translate to the same CDR3. The V and J genes are TRBV4-1 and TRBJ1-4; no clear D gene. CDR3 length equals 17 residues. Germline loops: CDR1 MGHRA, CDR2 YSYEKL. The CDR3 region is CASSHPVGGRANEKLFF. The CDR3 DNA sequence: TGCGCCAGCAGCCACCCCGTCGGAGGTCGGGCTAATGAAAAGCTGTTTTTT.

The gene calls are TRBV28 and TRBJ1-1; TRBD1 might be the D (5 bases). CDR1 and CDR2 (germline): MDHEN, SYDVKM. The CDR3 length is 12 residues. V lost 3 bases to trimming and J lost 11 bases, with 13 bases between them. This CDR3 reads CASSFPSGYAFF. In nucleotides, the CDR3 is TGTGCCAGCAGTTTCCCCTCAGGGTATGCTTTCTTT.

The chain recombines TRBV19 with TRBJ2-7, with 8 bases that match TRBD1. The ends lost 3 bases at V and 2 bases at J; junction bases unmatched: 6. This CDR3 has 15 amino acids. CDR1 is LNHDA and CDR2 is SQIVND in the germline V gene (reference sequence). The CDR3 spells CASSIRTGFTYEQYF. The CDR3 nucleotides are TGTGCCAGTAGTATCCGGACAGGGTTCACCTACGAGCAGTACTTC.

This clone appeared a single time. The V and J genes are TRBV6-6 and TRBJ1-2, with 8 bases fitting TRBD1. The CDR3 covers 12 residues. V dropped 6 bases and J dropped 7; count of bases not matched to a gene: 4. Germline V gene lookup returns CDR1 MNHNY and CDR2 SVGAGI (reference sequence). This CDR3 reads CASSPTGVGYTF. DNA of the CDR3: TGTGCCAGCAGCCCGACAGGGGTTGGCTACACCTTC.